Listed below are T cell receptor beta chains from one sample, sequenced in a study of T cell clones after liver transplantation. Only in-frame clones appear in the TCRdb table, and some are missing; sequencing was by immunoSEQ multiplex PCR. The repertoire holds some 75,000 clones, roughly 80% seen once, with approximately 0.55% in the top ten. The material was CD4+ T cells from blood, obtained before liver transplant. The receptor set was obtained from a human donor who received a liver transplant. CDR3s include the opening cysteine and the closing phenylalanine or tryptophan. Each record gives: clone size, CDR3 length, V gene, CDR3 protein. Size values are once, few and many counts, or a class for expanded clones, and some rows have none.

. 15 TRBV5-1 CASRLPGNGANVLTF
. 14 TRBV5-4 CASAPNTGFDTQYF
. 15 TRBV6-5 CASSRVTSGADTQYF
. 16 TRBV2 CASSEGLASGTETQYF
few 14 TRBV11-2 CASSLWDRATEAFF
. 14 TRBV5-6 CASSTRTGNTEAFF
. 13 TRBV6-1 CASSVRWNTEAFF
. 13 TRBV15 CATGNRGSETQYF
. 15 TRBV4-3 CASSQDGGGPTEAFF
. 18 TRBV14 CASSQVDNPGTGVLEAFF
. 17 TRBV4-2 CASSQDVGTTGTGELFF
. 15 TRBV21-1 CASSKAPRDTGELFF
. 14 TRBV11-2 CASRNRGLGEKLFF
. 14 TRBV5-5 CASSLARRTYEQYF
. 12 TRBV2 CASSKRSYEQYF
few 13 TRBV6-7 CASSYSFPGPQHF
. 14 TRBV6-1 CASSVDRGHYEQYF
few 14 TRBV11-2 CASSLVRFTDTQYF
. 14 TRBV5-4 CASSSALGQETQYF
once 14 TRBV6-5 CASSSGTVNEKLFF
. 13 TRBV10-3 CAISEQGGGKLFF
. 14 TRBV28 CASRLHGTNTEAFF
. 15 TRBV5-6 CASSYFAGSFYEQYF
once 15 TRBV28 CASTAFPSQGSGYTF
once 14 TRBV18 CASSPAHPQETQYF
. 13 TRBV11-3 CASSLAGESEQYF
. 16 TRBV5-4 CASSLAKQGAGNTIYF
many 12 TRBV2 CASRGDQETQYF
. 14 TRBV7-3 CASSPTGTSYEQYF
. 15 TRBV5-1 CASSLATGSGNTIYF
. 17 TRBV18 CASSRSGGLGPSYEQYF
. 13 TRBV28 CASSLYGTGEAFF
. 15 TRBV28 CATMTGGIRVETQYF
. 15 TRBV28 CASSEGGRITDTQYF
once 15 TRBV11-2 CASSRRETSGYEQYF
once 13 TRBV5-1 CASSFTGHHEQYF
. 17 TRBV10-3 CAISETPSGLIGETQYF
. 15 TRBV28 CASTDIAGGRDTQYF
. 12 TRBV6-4 CASSERVRAQYF
medium-sized 14 TRBV7-8 CASSSTGESYGYTF
. 14 TRBV19 CASSPAGAFQPQHF
. 13 TRBV4-2 CASSQGRDQPQHF
. 15 TRBV11-2 CASSSPRDPLYGYTF
. 15 TRBV5-4 CASSSPSGGTDTQYF
. 17 TRBV9 CASSVAPQASGNNEQFF
. 15 TRBV2 CASSLTSGRTNEQFF
. 16 TRBV21-1 CASSKEPGTGGETQYF
. 15 TRBV4-1 CASSGGESNTGELFF
. 14 TRBV5-4 CASSLEPTYNEQFF
. 14 TRBV28 CASSQRGLNTEAFF
. 20 TRBV15 CATSRSPGLAGAGSYNEQFF